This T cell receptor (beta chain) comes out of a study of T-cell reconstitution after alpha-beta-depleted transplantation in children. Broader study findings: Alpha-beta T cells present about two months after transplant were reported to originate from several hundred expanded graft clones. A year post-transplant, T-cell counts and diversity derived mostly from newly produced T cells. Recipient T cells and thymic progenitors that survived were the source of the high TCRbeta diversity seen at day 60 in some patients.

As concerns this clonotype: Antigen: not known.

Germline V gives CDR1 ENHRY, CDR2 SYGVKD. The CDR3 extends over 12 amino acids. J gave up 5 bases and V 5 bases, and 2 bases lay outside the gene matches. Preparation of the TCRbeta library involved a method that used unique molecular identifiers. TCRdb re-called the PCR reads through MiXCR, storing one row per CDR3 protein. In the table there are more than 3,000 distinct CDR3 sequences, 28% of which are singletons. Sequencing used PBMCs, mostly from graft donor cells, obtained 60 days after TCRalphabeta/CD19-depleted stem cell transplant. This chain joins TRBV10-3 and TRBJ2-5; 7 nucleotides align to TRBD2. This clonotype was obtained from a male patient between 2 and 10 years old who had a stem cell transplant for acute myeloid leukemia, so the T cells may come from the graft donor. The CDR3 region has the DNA TGTGCCATCAGTTGGGAGGGGGAGACCCAGTACTTC. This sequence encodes CAISWEGETQYF.